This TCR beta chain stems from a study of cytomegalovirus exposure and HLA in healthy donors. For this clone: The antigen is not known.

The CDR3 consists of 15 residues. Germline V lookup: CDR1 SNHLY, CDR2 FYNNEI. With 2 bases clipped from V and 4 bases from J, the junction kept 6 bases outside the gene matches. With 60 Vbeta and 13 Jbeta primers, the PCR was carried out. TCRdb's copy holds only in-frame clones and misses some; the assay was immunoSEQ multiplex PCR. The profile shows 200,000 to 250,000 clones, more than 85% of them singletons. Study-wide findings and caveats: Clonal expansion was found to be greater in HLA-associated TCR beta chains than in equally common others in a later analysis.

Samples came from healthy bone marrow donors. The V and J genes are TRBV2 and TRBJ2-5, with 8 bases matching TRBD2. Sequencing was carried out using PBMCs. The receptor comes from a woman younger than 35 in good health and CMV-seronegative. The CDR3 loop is CASSETSGLGETQYF. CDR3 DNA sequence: TGTGCCAGCAGTGAAACTAGCGGCCTGGGAGAGACCCAGTACTTC.